This T cell receptor (beta chain) was sequenced in a study of identical twins. The trim removed 2 bases at V and 9 bases at J, leaving 9 bases unmatched. The CDR3 is 15 residues long. TCRdb re-derived calls from the 5' RACE reads in MiXCR, one entry per CDR3 protein. The table lists some 320,000 distinct CDR3 sequences, more than 9% of them singletons. These data were likewise used in another study, on yellow fever vaccine responses in identical twins.

The V gene is TRBV12-3 or TRBV12-4, the J gene TRBJ2-3, with 9 bases matching TRBD1. This sequence originates from a woman between 18 and 30 years old in good health. Sequencing used CD8+ T cells sorted from blood. The CDR3 loop is CASSLPGQGLDTQYF. The DNA for the CDR3 is TGTGCCAGCAGTTTACCGGGACAGGGATTGGACACGCAGTATTTT.